These 12 T cell receptor beta chains share one sample of origin, sequenced in a study of shared clonotypes between healthy human individuals. The method was immunoSEQ multiplex PCR; TCRdb's version includes in-frame clones alone and lacks a portion of them. The repertoire holds 2.5 million or so clones, with around 90% as singletons. Sequenced: naive CD4+ T cells sorted from blood. The subset was: CD45RA+ positively selected. The receptors here all came from a young man in good health.

The DNA for the CDR3 is TGTGCCAGCAGCCAATCCACGGACGGCTACACCTTC. It encodes CASSQSTDGYTF. The chain is built from TRBV16 and TRBJ1-2; D is undetermined. Deletions cut 0 bases from V and 8 bases from J, with 7 bases between. The CDR3 has 12 amino acids. The germline CDR1 and CDR2 sequences are KGHSY and FQNENV.

The chain uses TRBV29-1 and TRBJ2-7; D is ambiguous. The CDR3 loop spans 10 amino acids. Trimming pared 0 bases from V and 5 bases from J, leaving 2 bases between. Per the germline V gene, CDR1 is SQVTM and CDR2 is ANQGSEA. The CDR3 nucleotides are TGCAGCGTTGAAGAGGACGAGCAGTACTTC. The encoded protein is CSVEEDEQYF.

The chain combines TRBV21-1 with TRBJ2-1; TRBD1, the D gene given by the table, was not confirmed from the DNA. TRBV21-1 represents a pseudogene. This CDR3 spans 13 amino acids. In nucleotides, the CDR3 is TGTGCCAGCAGCACGGACAGGGGAAACGAGCAGTTCTTC. Translated: CASSTDRGNEQFF.

The V call is TRBV5-1, the J call TRBJ2-5, with D unclear. Trimming removed 9 bases at V and 0 bases at J, with 9 bases between. CDR3 length: 12 amino acids. Germline V gives CDR1 SGHRS, CDR2 YFSETQ. CDR3 amino acids: CATRQNQETQYF. As DNA, the CDR3 is TGCGCCACCCGACAAAACCAAGAGACCCAGTACTTC.

The chain links TRBV6-5 to TRBJ2-3, with D maybe TRBD1 (6 bases). Trimming removed 2 bases from V and 4 bases from J, with 10 bases in between. This CDR3 has 14 residues. Germline V gene sequence: CDR1 MNHEY, CDR2 SVGAGI. The CDR3 protein is CASSYRGIADTQYF. Written as DNA, the CDR3 is TGTGCCAGCAGTTACAGGGGGATCGCAGATACGCAGTATTTT.

The gene calls are TRBV10-1 and TRBJ1-2; D gene uncertain. Trimming pared 2 bases from V and 0 bases from J, leaving 10 bases between. Germline CDR1 reads WNHNN; CDR2 reads SYGVQD (reference sequence). CDR3 length equals 15 residues. Here the CDR3 reads CASSEPGVTNYGYTF. CDR3 bases: TGCGCCAGCAGTGAGCCGGGAGTAACTAACTATGGCTACACCTTC.

J is TRBJ1-5 and V is TRBV28; D might be TRBD1 (6 bases). V was trimmed by 7 bases and J by 1 base, leaving 20 bases between them. The V gene's germline CDR1 is MDHEN and CDR2 SYDVKM. The CDR3 loop spans 17 amino acids. CDR3 amino acids: CASIEGGGQGSNQPQHF. CDR3 coding DNA: TGTGCCAGCATCGAAGGAGGGGGGCAGGGCAGCAATCAGCCCCAGCATTTT.

The J gene is TRBJ2-2, the V gene TRBV29-1; 12 bases line up with TRBD2. CDR3 length: 15 amino acids. Germline trimming cut 4 bases from V and 3 bases from J; bases unmatched to any gene: 3. Germline CDR1 reads SQVTM; CDR2 reads ANQGSEA. The CDR3 DNA reads as TGCAGCGTTGGTAGACTAGCGGGAGACACCGGGGAGCTGTTTTTT. Its protein is CSVGRLAGDTGELFF.

The CDR3: CASSVTSGGAAETQYF. The CDR3 coding sequence is TGTGCCAGCAGCGTAACTAGCGGGGGGGCCGCAGAGACCCAGTACTTC. The chain has TRBV9 and TRBJ2-5; 13 positions match TRBD2. CDR1 and CDR2 from the germline V gene are SGDLS and YYNGEE. The CDR3 spans 16 residues. Losses at the gene ends were 1 base for V and 4 bases for J; bases not matched to a gene: 4. The complete variable domain, with remaining parts taken from reference TRBV9 and TRBJ2-5, reads DSGVTQTPKHLITATGQRVTLRCSPRSGDLSVYWYQQSLDQGLQFLIQYYNGEERAKGNILERFSAQQFPDLHSELNLSSLELGDSALYFCASSVTSGGAAETQYFGPGTRLLVL.

The rearrangement links TRBV7-9 to TRBJ2-2; no definite D call. The ends were cut back, 6 bases at V and 2 bases at J, with 13 bases in the middle. This CDR3 has 15 residues. CDR1 and CDR2 (germline): SEHNR, FQNEAQ (reference sequence). Here the CDR3 DNA reads TGTGCCAGCAGGCCTCGTGGCACCAACACCGGGGAGCTGTTTTTT. This sequence encodes CASRPRGTNTGELFF.

The rearrangement links TRBV9 to TRBJ1-3; D is uncertain. The CDR3 spans 17 residues. Germline-derived CDR1 and CDR2 are SGDLS and YYNGEE. Deletions cut 0 bases from V and 0 bases from J, with 13 bases between. The CDR3, as DNA: TGTGCCAGCAGCGTAGGTAGTACGGCGAGCTCTGGAAACACCATATATTTT. Translating it yields CASSVGSTASSGNTIYF.

The chain is built from TRBV4-1 and TRBJ1-5; D perhaps matches TRBD1 (6 bases). The CDR3 totals 18 residues. V lost 4 bases and J 3 bases, leaving 22 bases between the germline ends. CDR1 MGHRA and CDR2 YSYEKL come from the germline V gene. The CDR3 coding sequence is TGCGCCAGCAGCCGAACCCTGGGGGCGGGGGCTCCCAATCAGCCCCAGCATTTT. It encodes CASSRTLGAGAPNQPQHF.